The clone carrying this T cell receptor beta chain appeared many times. Antigen specificity is unknown. 5'-RACE, quantitative and with molecular barcodes, yielded the TCR beta libraries. MiXCR, run by TCRdb on the 5' RACE reads, gives a single entry per CDR3 protein. Here the sample spans around 53,000 distinct CDR3 sequences, 6.5% to 9% being singletons. These data originate in a study of CD8 T cells in ankylosing spondylitis. Study-wide results and caveats: One TCR beta motif, made up of about 8 highly homologous variants, appeared characteristic of ankylosing spondylitis blood. Disease-linked clones had a CD8+ phenotype and relatively low frequency in peripheral blood.

The sequencing input was blood, either unsorted or a sorted T cell fraction (not recorded which). The clonotype was recovered from a female donor with ankylosing spondylitis or in good health (not recorded which).

The CDR3 bases are TGCAGTGCGAGCGGACAGTATAGCAATCAGCCCCAGCATTTT. The encoded protein is CSASGQYSNQPQHF. The chain carries TRBV20-1 and TRBJ1-5; possible D gene TRBD1, 6 bases. Trimming left V 6 bases short and J 0 bases short, with 12 bases between. This CDR3 region has 14 residues. Germline V gene lookup returns CDR1 DFQATT and CDR2 SNEGSKA (reference sequence).